Sequencing of this T cell receptor (beta chain) was carried out in a study of blood T cell repertoires in COVID-19 (dated by TCRdb to between 2020 and 2021). Notes on the research overall: Collaborator samples came from the United States, Italy and Spain and covered acute and convalescent phases of COVID-19. The material from the prospective study consisted of cDNA or gDNA derived from T cells, B-cell-depleted T cells, or PBMCs. Deeply sampled blood TCRbeta repertoires from subjects exposed to, actively infected with, or recovered from COVID-19 were included in the dataset. The repertoires were made available in a free public database intended to serve as a resource for research on the immune response to SARS-CoV-2. The samples were drawn from two sources: the first 160 participants of the ongoing ImmuneRACE study, and 1,000 to 1,500 subjects contributed by 6 global collaborators. A de-identified subject ID, COVID-19 status, age in years and sex were almost always included in the sample metadata. HLA class I and class II types, where available, came from metadata supplied by the sample provider rather than from assay-based typing.

Whole blood was collected in K2EDTA tubes by collaborating institutions according to the institutions' own protocols. For TCRbeta analysis, collaborators shipped samples as frozen whole blood, isolated PBMCs, or DNA extracted from either of those sample types. Of note for this clone: Its antigen has not been determined. Nothing much larger sits one base from this clone, and base qualities are not available.

The immunoSEQ Assay, a bias-controlled multiplex PCR, was used to amplify TCRbeta CDR3 regions from genomic DNA. As for the authors' bioinformatics: Nucleated cell counts per sample were estimated from amplification of reference gene primers within the assay. To quantify the absolute abundance of each unique TCRbeta CDR3 rearrangement, sequence reads were collapsed and filtered. For each sample, productive Simpson clonality was calculated as the square root of Simpson's diversity index over productive rearrangements. The clones in this table, taken by TCRdb from immuneACCESS, are in-frame only. Not every clone is retained; where verified, under half of the shortfall comes from an unresolved V gene, and the cause of the rest is unknown. V and J calls and clone size follow that table, whereas D and trimming were derived from the DNA. This sample comprises roughly 34,000 clones, around 85% of them detected only once. Roughly a quarter of the sample is taken by the ten largest.

Study-wide conclusions, independent of this receptor: How much clinical and demographic metadata was included differed by source and by participant, and the metadata was provided uncurated.

The receptor comes from a woman over 75 with active or convalescent COVID-19. The sample taken for sequencing was peripheral blood.

The CDR3 is CASSPNAQGGYGYTF. In nucleotides, the sequence is TGTGCCAGCAGCCCAAACGCCCAGGGTGGCTATGGCTACACCTTC. The rearranged chain carries TRBV11-2 and TRBJ1-2; TRBD1 is perhaps the D gene, given 5 matching bases. The CDR3 numbers 15 residues from cysteine through phenylalanine. Only CDR3 DNA is held: 45 bases, read in frame from base 1. Trimming removed 5 bases from V and 4 bases from J, leaving 17 bases between the germline ends. Per the germline V gene, SGHAT is the CDR1 and FQNNGV is the CDR2.